This T cell receptor (beta chain) was recovered during a study of identical twins. This clonotype was recorded at least ten times. The antigen is not known. Study-wide points: Twin-shared out-of-frame alpha sequences showed excess low generation probability. Zero-insertion analyses were open to partial confounding by invariant MAIT and iNKT cells.

This CDR3 spans 11 amino acids. V was shortened by 3 bases and J by 6 bases, with 3 bases between the two germline ends. Healthy Caucasians alone served as donors. TCRdb processed the 5' RACE reads anew with MiXCR; each CDR3 protein has one entry. Of hundreds of thousands of distinct CDR3 sequences in the sample, approximately 20% were seen once. The same sample was also studied in work on yellow fever vaccine responses in identical twins.

This chain joins TRBV12-3 or TRBV12-4 and TRBJ2-1; D is unresolved. The material sequenced was CD4+ T cells sorted from blood. This sequence originates from a woman aged 18-29 years in good health. CDR3 loop: CASSLGNEQFF. The DNA for the CDR3 is TGTGCCAGCAGTTTGGGCAATGAGCAGTTCTTC.